Described below is a single T cell receptor beta chain sequence and its context. The antigen remains unidentified. This sample is drawn from a study of T cell repertoires in cytomegalovirus infection. Study background: Public TCR beta signatures marked donors with CMV infection and the matching HLA.

Trimming left V 7 bases short and J 7 bases short, with 13 bases between. CDR1 is SQVTM, CDR2 ANQGSEA, per germline. The CDR3 runs 12 residues. Overall study findings and caveats: HLA-C-restricted, CMV-specific TCR beta clonotypes were dominant ex vivo.

Each CDR3 protein gets one entry after TCRdb re-called the reads with MiXCR. Among 150,000 to 200,000 distinct CDR3 sequences listed, approximately 14% were seen once. The clonotype was recovered from a human donor in good health (CMV status not recorded). Some clones in this sample may be carry-over from other donors' samples. The sequenced material came from PBMCs. The V and J genes are TRBV29-1 and TRBJ1-4; D is unresolved. The CDR3 here is CSAQVRGEKLFF. CDR3 bases: TGCAGCGCTCAAGTGAGAGGTGAAAAACTGTTTTTT.